Given below is one T cell receptor beta chain in context. Its specificity is unknown. This sample was taken from a study of cytomegalovirus exposure and HLA in healthy donors. Study overall: Earlier, 100 million or so unique TCR beta sequences were recovered from about 200 million T cells by an analysis. The study's findings and limits: Reports indicate that TCR beta sequences accurately predicted the HLA-A and HLA-B alleles of most subjects.

The germline V gene encodes CDR1 MRHNA and CDR2 SNTAGT. The V and J ends lost 2 bases and 7 bases respectively, with 11 bases between them. The CDR3 is 14 amino acids. The PCR was carried out with 60 Vbeta primers and 13 Jbeta primers. Assay used: immunoSEQ multiplex PCR; TCRdb lists only in-frame clones, some missing. Among around 210,000 clones listed, about 88% were seen once. This chain connects TRBV6-4 to TRBJ2-2, with D maybe TRBD1 (5 bases). The specimen sequenced was PBMCs. The clonotype originates from a girl aged 2 to 10 in good health and CMV-seronegative. CDR3 nucleotide sequence: TGTGCCAGCAGTGACAGGGGATGGAGCGGGGAGCTGTTTTTT. Residues: CASSDRGWSGELFF.